These 28 T cell receptor beta chains came from one sample sequenced in a study of blood T cells in healthy people across ages. A J-beta primer mix and a sample-barcoded 5' primer were used in a second PCR of about 7 to 12 cycles. TCRdb passed the 5' RACE reads through MiXCR, listing each CDR3 protein once. Here the sample spans roughly 680,000 distinct CDR3 sequences, over 20% being singletons. Sequences were obtained from blood. These TCRs come from a man in his 70s in good health.

This clonotype was picked up a small number of times. The chain recombines TRBV14 with TRBJ1-2, with D possibly being TRBD1 (5 bases). The germline V gene encodes CDR1 SGHDN and CDR2 FVKESK. CDR3 length: 17 residues. V shed 4 bases and J shed 2 bases, with 20 bases lying between them. CDR3 loop: CASSPFGSSTENYGYTF. The CDR3 region has the DNA TGTGCCAGCAGCCCATTTGGCTCCTCGACAGAGAACTATGGCTACACCTTC.

This chain uses TRBV12-3 or TRBV12-4 with TRBJ2-1; D may match TRBD1 or TRBD2 (6 bases each). The CDR3 covers 13 residues. The V gene lost 6 bases and the J gene lost 8 bases, with 14 bases spanning the gap. The CDR3 DNA is TGTGCCAGCAGCGGGGGCCCCGTCTATGAGCAGTTCTTC. This encodes CASSGGPVYEQFF.

The rearrangement joins TRBV7-6 to TRBJ2-7; a weak D match, TRBD2 (6 bases). Germline loops: CDR1 SGHVS, CDR2 FNYEAQ. V lost 1 base to trimming and J lost 4 bases, with 14 bases between them. The CDR3 sequence is 15 residues long. Here the CDR3 reads CASSLVLAEGYEQYF. The CDR3 DNA sequence: TGTGCCAGCAGCTTAGTATTAGCGGAGGGGTACGAGCAGTACTTC.

The genes are TRBV20-1 and TRBJ2-4; D remains unclear. Looked up from germline, CDR1 is DFQATT and CDR2 is SNEGSKA (reference sequence). CDR3 size: 17 residues. V gave up 0 bases and J gave up 0 bases, with 15 bases separating them. The CDR3 region has the DNA TGCAGTGCTAGAGAGTATAAGGCCCAGGTAGCCAAAAACATTCAGTACTTC. The encoded protein is CSAREYKAQVAKNIQYF.

The chain uses TRBV24-1 and TRBJ2-3; either TRBD1 or TRBD2 may supply D (6 bases each). V gave up 3 bases and J gave up 5 bases, with 14 bases separating them. The CDR3 runs to 15 residues. Germline V CDR1 and CDR2: KGHDR, SFDVKD. The CDR3 DNA follows: TGTGCCACCAGTGATCCACCGGGGGCAGGAGATACGCAGTATTTT. Its translation is CATSDPPGAGDTQYF.

This clonotype was counted a single time. The V call is TRBV20-1, the J call TRBJ2-7; D gene uncertain. This CDR3 is built from 15 residues. Trimming cost V 3 bases and J 3 bases, with 18 bases left between them. Germline V lookup: CDR1 DFQATT, CDR2 SNEGSKA (reference sequence). CDR3 region: CSASKTEGYHYEQYF. DNA of the CDR3: TGCAGTGCTAGCAAAACCGAAGGGTACCACTACGAGCAGTACTTC.

This clonotype has a handful of counts. The chain joins TRBV30 to TRBJ2-7; possible D gene TRBD1, 5 bases. There are 13 residues in the CDR3. Trimming cost V 5 bases and J 1 base, with 12 bases left between them. Germline V gene sequence: CDR1 GTSNPN, CDR2 SVGIG (reference sequence). CDR3 nucleotide sequence: TGTGCCTGGTCAAAGGGGCTATCCTACGAGCAGTACTTC. Its protein product is CAWSKGLSYEQYF.

In its sample, this clonotype was seen many times. The chain is built from TRBV7-2 and TRBJ2-4; D could derive from TRBD1 or TRBD2 (6 bases each). Per the germline V gene, CDR1 is SGHTA and CDR2 is FQGNSA. V lost 1 base, J lost 7 bases, and 11 bases lay in between. The CDR3 is made up of 14 amino acids. CDR3 sequence reads: CASSLVGGENIQYF. The CDR3, as DNA: TGTGCCAGCAGCTTAGTCGGGGGCGAGAACATTCAGTACTTC.

This clonotype has just a few counts. This rearrangement joins TRBV7-2 to TRBJ2-2; D is perhaps TRBD2 (6 bases). Trimming stripped 5 bases from V and 2 bases from J, with 12 bases between. The CDR3 sequence is 15 residues long. Per germline, CDR1 SGHTA and CDR2 FQGNSA. CDR3 nucleotide sequence: TGTGCCAGCAGCCCCATGGCGGGAAACACCGGGGAGCTGTTTTTT. Protein product: CASSPMAGNTGELFF.

In this sample, this clonotype turned up a few times. The chain uses TRBV27 and TRBJ1-4; D uncertain. The CDR3 is 17 residues long. Trimming pared 4 bases from V and 0 bases from J, leaving 15 bases between. From germline, CDR1 is MNHEY and CDR2 SMNVEV (reference sequence). The CDR3 reads CASSYGGFGATNEKLFF. Written as DNA, the CDR3 is TGTGCCAGCAGTTACGGCGGTTTTGGTGCAACTAATGAAAAACTGTTTTTT.

The chain joins TRBV20-1 to TRBJ2-3, with D possibly matching TRBD2 (5 bases). The germline V and J ends were trimmed by 0 bases and 3 bases, with 13 bases remaining between them. From germline, CDR1 is DFQATT and CDR2 SNEGSKA (reference sequence). The CDR3 is 15 residues long. The CDR3 nucleotides read TGCAGTGCTAGAGATTTTGGGGTAGCGACAGATACGCAGTATTTT. Protein: CSARDFGVATDTQYF.

This clonotype was seen more than once but under ten times. The chain employs TRBV10-3 and TRBJ2-7, with TRBD2 matching over 10 bases. CDR3 length: 15 residues. Germline CDR1 is ENHRY and CDR2 is SYGVKD. Unmatched junction bases numbered 9, after V lost 10 bases and J lost 0 bases. The CDR3 loop is CATSPGLADSYEQYF. In nucleotides, the CDR3 is TGTGCCACAAGCCCTGGACTAGCGGACTCCTACGAGCAGTACTTC.

The chain links TRBV30 to TRBJ2-2; D not resolved. This CDR3 contains 14 residues. CDR1 and CDR2 from the germline V gene are GTSNPN and SVGIG (reference sequence). The V gene lost 4 bases and the J gene lost 0 bases, with 9 bases spanning the gap. CDR3 bases: TGTGCCTGGAAGTGGACCGCGAACACCGGGGAGCTGTTTTTT. Translation gives CAWKWTANTGELFF. Supplemented by reference TRBV30 and TRBJ2-2, the full variable domain reads SQTIHQWPATLVQPVGSPLSLECTVEGTSNPNLYWYRQAAGRGLQLLFYSVGIGQISSEVPQNLSASRPQDRQFILSSKKLLLSDSGFYLCAWKWTANTGELFFGEGSRLTVL.

This clonotype turned up a few times. This chain uses TRBV28 with TRBJ1-3, with a weak D call TRBD1 (6 bases). V was trimmed by 4 bases and J by 4 bases, leaving 17 bases between them. Per germline, CDR1 MDHEN and CDR2 SYDVKM. CDR3 length equals 16 residues. The CDR3 region has the DNA TGTGCCAGCAGTTCTCCCTCAGGGGCGCTCGGAAACACCATATATTTT. It yields the protein CASSSPSGALGNTIYF.

The chain has TRBV4-2 and TRBJ1-1, with 7 bases lining up with TRBD1. J lost 1 base, V lost 3 bases, and 8 bases had no gene match. CDR3 length: 16 residues. Looked up from germline, CDR1 is LGHNA and CDR2 is YNFKEQ. Written as DNA, the CDR3 is TGTGCCAGCAGCCACGACCTACAGGGGACGAACACTGAAGCTTTCTTT. Translated, it gives CASSHDLQGTNTEAFF.

The V call is TRBV9, the J call TRBJ2-6, with D possibly matching TRBD1 (5 bases). This CDR3 contains 17 residues. Germline loops: CDR1 SGDLS, CDR2 YYNGEE. Between the trimmed V and J ends, which lost 3 bases and 0 bases, there was a span of 13 bases. The CDR3 loop is CASSGPTGSSGANVLTF. CDR3 DNA sequence: TGTGCCAGCAGCGGGCCCACAGGTTCCTCTGGGGCCAACGTCCTGACTTTC.

The chain uses TRBV10-3 and TRBJ1-1; 8 nucleotides agree with TRBD1. V was pared by 7 bases and J by 4 bases, with 8 bases of the junction left unmatched. Germline values: CDR1 ENHRY, CDR2 SYGVKD. The CDR3 covers 14 residues. CDR3 region: CAITEGQVGTEAFF. DNA of the CDR3: TGTGCCATCACCGAGGGACAGGTAGGCACTGAAGCTTTCTTT.

This clonotype was seen only a few times. This chain links TRBV7-9 with TRBJ2-3; tentative D call: TRBD1 (5 bases). The better agreement between TRBJ1-5 and the DNA end casts doubt on the J call. Germline CDR1 and CDR2: SEHNR and FQNEAQ (reference sequence). This CDR3 contains 16 residues. In nucleotides, the CDR3 is TGTGCCAGCAGCTTAGGCGGGGGGACCTCACAAGATACGCAGCATTTT. Translation: CASSLGGGTSQDTQHF.

This chain joins TRBV12-3 or TRBV12-4 and TRBJ2-7; 9 bases fit TRBD1. Trimming took 2 bases from V and 5 from J; bases not matched to a gene: 4. This CDR3 is 14 amino acids long. The CDR3 DNA follows: TGTGCCAGCAGTTTACTGGACAGGGGCCACGAGCAGTACTTC. Encoded protein: CASSLLDRGHEQYF.

As to this clonotype: As the CDR3 is not closed by the conserved phenylalanine or tryptophan, this likely results from a read error. The chain carries TRBV10-3 and TRBJ1-2, with D unresolved. Germline CDR1 and CDR2: ENHRY and SYGVKD. The CDR3 is 10 amino acids. V shed 6 bases and J shed 2 bases, with 1 base lying between them. The CDR3 DNA is TGTGCCATCAGGAACTATGGCTACACCTTG. It is translated as CAIRNYGYTL.

The V and J genes are TRBV3-1 and TRBJ1-6, with no clear D. Trimming pared 1 base from V and 10 bases from J, leaving 14 bases between. The CDR3 contains 15 residues. Germline values: CDR1 LGHDT, CDR2 YNNKEL (reference sequence). The CDR3 sequence is CASSQVIRAGSPLHF. CDR3 sequence (DNA): TGTGCCAGCAGCCAAGTTATTAGGGCGGGCTCACCCCTCCACTTT. Filled out from reference TRBV3-1 and TRBJ1-6, the complete variable domain reads DTAVSQTPKYLVTQMGNDKSIKCEQNLGHDTMYWYKQDSKKFLKIMFSYNNKELIINETVPNRFSPKSPDKAHLNLHINSLELGDSAVYFCASSQVIRAGSPLHFGNGTRLTVT.

This clonotype appeared a single time. The chain joins TRBV2 to TRBJ2-7; 7 bases agree with TRBD2. CDR3 size: 15 residues. The junction had 5 bases not matched to a gene; V was cut back by 1 base and J by 2 bases. Germline CDR1 is SNHLY and CDR2 is FYNNEI. The CDR3 reads CASSEERTRAYEQYF. CDR3 DNA: TGTGCCAGCAGTGAAGAGCGGACTAGAGCCTACGAGCAGTACTTC.

The rearrangement joins TRBV7-2 to TRBJ2-3; 7 bases fit TRBD2. Looked up from germline, CDR1 is SGHTA and CDR2 is FQGNSA. This CDR3 has 15 residues. The trim removed 1 base at V and 5 bases at J, leaving 6 bases unmatched. The CDR3 reads CASSLVGGGVDTQYF. The CDR3 DNA sequence: TGTGCCAGCAGCTTAGTCGGGGGAGGGGTAGATACGCAGTATTTT.

This clonotype was observed many times. In DNA, the CDR3 is TGTGCCAGCAGTCCTCACAAGGGCCTCCAAGAGACCCAGTACTTC. Protein: CASSPHKGLQETQYF. The V and J genes are TRBV12-3 or TRBV12-4 and TRBJ2-5, with no clear D. This CDR3 comprises 15 residues. Trimming pared 5 bases from V and 1 base from J, leaving 14 bases between.

This clonotype has a single count. Sequence at one end of the junction differs from germline and may be a read error. V usage is TRBV5-6 and J usage is TRBJ1-2; 10 bases map to TRBD1. Germline CDR1 is SGHDT and CDR2 is YYEEEE. This CDR3 has 15 amino acids. The CDR3 protein is CASSYGTGEGYGSTF. The CDR3 bases are TGTGCCAGCAGCTATGGGACAGGGGAAGGTTATGGCTCCACCTTC. The variable domain in full, completed from reference TRBV5-6 and TRBJ1-2, reads DAGVTQSPTHLIKTRGQQVTLRCSPKSGHDTVSWYQQALGQGPQFIFQYYEEEERQRGNFPDRFSGHQFPNYSSELNVNALLLGDSALYLCASSYGTGEGYGSTFGSGTRLTVV.

A single count supports this clonotype. The chain links TRBV7-9 to TRBJ2-5, with 7 bases fitting TRBD1. The J call is uncertain, as TRBJ2-1 better fits the DNA end. Per germline, CDR1 SEHNR and CDR2 FQNEAQ (reference sequence). The CDR3 contains 13 residues. For the CDR3, the DNA is TGTGCCAGCAGCTTAAAGGGGGCCAATGAGCAGTTCTTC. Its translation is CASSLKGANEQFF.

The rearrangement links TRBV2 to TRBJ2-3, with D possibly being TRBD2 (5 bases). Trimming cost V 3 bases and J 0 bases, with 10 bases left between them. Germline CDR1 is SNHLY and CDR2 is FYNNEI. CDR3 length: 15 amino acids. The CDR3 region has the DNA TGTGCCAGCAGTGATGGCGGGCCCAGCACAGATACGCAGTATTTT. Its protein is CASSDGGPSTDTQYF.

V and J are TRBV5-1 and TRBJ2-5, with 10 bases that match TRBD1. The J call may be faulty, since TRBJ2-7 better matches the DNA end. CDR1 is SGHRS, CDR2 YFSETQ, per germline. The CDR3 has 13 amino acids. Here the CDR3 DNA reads TGCGCCAGCGCGGGACAGGGGCCCTACGAGCAGTACTTC. As protein: CASAGQGPYEQYF.